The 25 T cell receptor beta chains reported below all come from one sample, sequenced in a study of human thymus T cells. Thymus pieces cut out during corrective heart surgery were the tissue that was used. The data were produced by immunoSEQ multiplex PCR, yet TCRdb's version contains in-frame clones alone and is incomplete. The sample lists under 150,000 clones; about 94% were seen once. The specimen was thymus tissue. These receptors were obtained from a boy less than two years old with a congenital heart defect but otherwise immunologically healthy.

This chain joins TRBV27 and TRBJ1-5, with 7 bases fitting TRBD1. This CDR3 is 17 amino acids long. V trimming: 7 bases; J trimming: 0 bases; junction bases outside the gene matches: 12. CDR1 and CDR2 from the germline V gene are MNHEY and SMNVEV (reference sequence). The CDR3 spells CASTPPRTGYSNQPQHF. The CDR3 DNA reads TGTGCCAGCACCCCCCCTCGGACAGGTTATAGCAATCAGCCCCAGCATTTT.

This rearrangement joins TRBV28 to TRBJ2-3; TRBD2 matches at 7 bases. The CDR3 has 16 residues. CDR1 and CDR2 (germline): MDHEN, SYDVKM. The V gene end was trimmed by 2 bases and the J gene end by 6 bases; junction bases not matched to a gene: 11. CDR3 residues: CASSLIGRREKDTQYF. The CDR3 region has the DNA TGTGCCAGCAGTTTAATCGGGAGGAGGGAAAAGGATACGCAGTATTTT. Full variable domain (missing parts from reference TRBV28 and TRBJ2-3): DVKVTQSSRYLVKRTGEKVFLECVQDMDHENMFWYRQDPGLGLRLIYFSYDVKMKEKGDIPEGYSVSREKKERFSLILESASTNQTSMYLCASSLIGRREKDTQYFGPGTRLTVL.

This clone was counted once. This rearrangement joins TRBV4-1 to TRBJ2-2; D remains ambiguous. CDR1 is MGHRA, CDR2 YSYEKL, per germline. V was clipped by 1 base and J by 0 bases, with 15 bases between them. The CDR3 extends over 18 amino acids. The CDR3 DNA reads TGCGCCAGCAGCCAAGTGGTTCCTAAGCGTACGAACACCGGGGAGCTGTTTTTT. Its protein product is CASSQVVPKRTNTGELFF.

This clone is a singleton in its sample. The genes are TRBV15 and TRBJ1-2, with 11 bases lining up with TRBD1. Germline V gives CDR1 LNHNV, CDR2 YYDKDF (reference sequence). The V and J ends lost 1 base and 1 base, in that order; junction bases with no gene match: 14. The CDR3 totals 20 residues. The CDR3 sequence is CATSRVGTGGAPDFNYGYTF. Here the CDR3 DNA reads TGTGCCACCAGCAGAGTCGGGACAGGGGGAGCCCCGGATTTTAACTATGGCTACACCTTC.

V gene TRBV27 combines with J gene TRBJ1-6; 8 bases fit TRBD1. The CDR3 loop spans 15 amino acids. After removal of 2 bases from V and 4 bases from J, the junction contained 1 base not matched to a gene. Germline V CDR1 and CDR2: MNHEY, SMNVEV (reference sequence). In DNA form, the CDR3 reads TGTGCCAGCAGTTTAGGGACAGGATATAATTCACCCCTCCACTTT. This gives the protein CASSLGTGYNSPLHF.

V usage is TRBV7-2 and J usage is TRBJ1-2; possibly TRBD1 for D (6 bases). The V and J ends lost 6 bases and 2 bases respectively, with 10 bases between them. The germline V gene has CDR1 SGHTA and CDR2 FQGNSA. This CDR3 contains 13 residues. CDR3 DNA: TGTGCCAGCAGACCAGGGGACAACTATGGCTACACCTTC. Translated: CASRPGDNYGYTF. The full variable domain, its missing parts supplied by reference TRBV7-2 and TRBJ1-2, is GAGVSQSPSNKVTEKGKDVELRCDPISGHTALYWYRQSLGQGLEFLIYFQGNSAPDKSGLPSDRFSAERTGGSVSTLTIQRTQQEDSAVYLCASRPGDNYGYTFGSGTRLTVV.

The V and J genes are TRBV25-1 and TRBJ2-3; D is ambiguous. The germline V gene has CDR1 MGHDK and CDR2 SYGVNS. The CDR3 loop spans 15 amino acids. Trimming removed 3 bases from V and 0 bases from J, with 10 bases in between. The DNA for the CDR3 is TGTGCCAGCAGTGACTGCGACACTAGCACAGATACGCAGTATTTT. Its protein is CASSDCDTSTDTQYF.

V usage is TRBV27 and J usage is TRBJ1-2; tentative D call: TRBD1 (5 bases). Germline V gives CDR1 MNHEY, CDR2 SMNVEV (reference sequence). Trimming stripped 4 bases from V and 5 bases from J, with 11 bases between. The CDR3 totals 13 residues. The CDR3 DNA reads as TGTGCCAGCAGTTCGACAGCCTCATATGGCTACACCTTC. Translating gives CASSSTASYGYTF.

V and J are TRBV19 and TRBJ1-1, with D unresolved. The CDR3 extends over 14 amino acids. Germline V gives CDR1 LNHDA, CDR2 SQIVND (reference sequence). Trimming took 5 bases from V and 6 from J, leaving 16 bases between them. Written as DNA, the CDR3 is TGTGCCAGTAGTTACCGGACGGATAGGGCTGAAGCTTTCTTT. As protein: CASSYRTDRAEAFF.

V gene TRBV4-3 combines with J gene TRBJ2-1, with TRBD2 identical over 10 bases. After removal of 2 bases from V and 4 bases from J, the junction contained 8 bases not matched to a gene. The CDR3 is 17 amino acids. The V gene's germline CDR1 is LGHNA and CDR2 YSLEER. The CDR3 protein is CASSQRVAGGEYNEQFF. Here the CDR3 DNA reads TGCGCCAGCAGCCAACGGGTAGCGGGGGGCGAATACAATGAGCAGTTCTTC.

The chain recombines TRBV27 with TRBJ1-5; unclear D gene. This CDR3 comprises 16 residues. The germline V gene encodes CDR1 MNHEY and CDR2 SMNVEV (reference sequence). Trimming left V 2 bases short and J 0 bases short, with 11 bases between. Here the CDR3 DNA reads TGTGCCAGCAGTTTAGGGTCACCTTATAGCAATCAGCCCCAGCATTTT. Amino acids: CASSLGSPYSNQPQHF.

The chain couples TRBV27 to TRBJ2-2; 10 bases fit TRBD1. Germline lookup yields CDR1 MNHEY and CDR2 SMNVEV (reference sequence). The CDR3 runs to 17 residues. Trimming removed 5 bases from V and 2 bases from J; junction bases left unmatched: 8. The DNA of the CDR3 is TGTGCCAGCAGTCTCTCGACAGGGGGCTCCAACACCGGGGAGCTGTTTTTT. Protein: CASSLSTGGSNTGELFF.

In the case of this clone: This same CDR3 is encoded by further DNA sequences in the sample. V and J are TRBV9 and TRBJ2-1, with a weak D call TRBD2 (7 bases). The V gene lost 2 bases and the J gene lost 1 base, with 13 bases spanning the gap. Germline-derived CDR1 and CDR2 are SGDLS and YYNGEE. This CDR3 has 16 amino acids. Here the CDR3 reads CASSVSGGASYNEQFF. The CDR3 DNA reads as TGTGCCAGCAGCGTCAGTGGGGGGGCGTCCTACAATGAGCAGTTCTTC.

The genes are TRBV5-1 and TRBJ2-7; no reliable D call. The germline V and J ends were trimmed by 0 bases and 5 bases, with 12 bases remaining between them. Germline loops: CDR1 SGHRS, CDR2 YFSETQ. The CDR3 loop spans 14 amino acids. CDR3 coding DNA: TGCGCCAGCAGCTTGGGTAGGTCTGGGGACGAGCAGTACTTC. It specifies CASSLGRSGDEQYF.

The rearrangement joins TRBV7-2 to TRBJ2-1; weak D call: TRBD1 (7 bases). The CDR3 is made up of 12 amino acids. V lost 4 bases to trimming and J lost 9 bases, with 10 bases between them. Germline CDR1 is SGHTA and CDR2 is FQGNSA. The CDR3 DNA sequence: TGTGCCAGCAGCTCTCAGGGGGGTGAGCAGTTCTTC. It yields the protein CASSSQGGEQFF.

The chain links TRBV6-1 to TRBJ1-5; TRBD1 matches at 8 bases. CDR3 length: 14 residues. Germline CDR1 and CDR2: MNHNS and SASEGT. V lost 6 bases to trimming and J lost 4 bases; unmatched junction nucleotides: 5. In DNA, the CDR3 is TGTGCCAGCAGAAAAGACAGGGGAAATCAGCCCCAGCATTTT. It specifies CASRKDRGNQPQHF.

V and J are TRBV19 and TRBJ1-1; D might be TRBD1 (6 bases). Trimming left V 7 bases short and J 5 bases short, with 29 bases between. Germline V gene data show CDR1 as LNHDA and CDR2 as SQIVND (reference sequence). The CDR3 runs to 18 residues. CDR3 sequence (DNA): TGTGCCAGTACTCCTAGGGTAGACGAAGGACAGACACGAACTGAAGCTTTCTTT. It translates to CASTPRVDEGQTRTEAFF.

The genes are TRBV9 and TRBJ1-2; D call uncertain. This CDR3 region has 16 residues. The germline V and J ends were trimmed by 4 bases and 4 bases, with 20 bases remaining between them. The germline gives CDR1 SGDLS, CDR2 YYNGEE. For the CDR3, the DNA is TGTGCCAGCAGCCCCGGACGGGTTCTTAGACCCTATGGCTACACCTTC. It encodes CASSPGRVLRPYGYTF.

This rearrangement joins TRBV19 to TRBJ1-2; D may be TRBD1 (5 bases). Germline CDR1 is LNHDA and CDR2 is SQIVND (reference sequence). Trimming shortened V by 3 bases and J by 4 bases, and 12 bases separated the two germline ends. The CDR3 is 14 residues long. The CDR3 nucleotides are TGTGCCAGTAGTATGGCGGGGGGTAGCTATGGCTACACCTTC. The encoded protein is CASSMAGGSYGYTF.

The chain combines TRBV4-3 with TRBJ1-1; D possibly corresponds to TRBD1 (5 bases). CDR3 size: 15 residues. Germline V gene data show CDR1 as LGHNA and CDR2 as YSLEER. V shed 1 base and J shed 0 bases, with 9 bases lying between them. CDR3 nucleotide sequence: TGCGCCAGCAGCCAAGGACAGCCTTTGAACACTGAAGCTTTCTTT. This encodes CASSQGQPLNTEAFF.

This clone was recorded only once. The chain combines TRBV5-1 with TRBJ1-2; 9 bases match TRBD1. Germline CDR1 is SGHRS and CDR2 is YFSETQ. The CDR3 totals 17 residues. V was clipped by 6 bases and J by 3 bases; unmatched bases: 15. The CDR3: CASTQGTGLSHDYGYTF. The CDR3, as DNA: TGCGCCAGCACCCAGGGGACAGGGCTCTCCCATGACTATGGCTACACCTTC.

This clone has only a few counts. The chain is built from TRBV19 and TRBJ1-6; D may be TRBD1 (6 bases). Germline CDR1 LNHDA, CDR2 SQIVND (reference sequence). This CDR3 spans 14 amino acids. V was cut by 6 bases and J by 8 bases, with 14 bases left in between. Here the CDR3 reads CASRRTGNDSPLHF. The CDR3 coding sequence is TGTGCCAGTAGGAGAACAGGGAATGATTCACCCCTCCACTTT.

In DNA form, the CDR3 reads TGTGCCAGCAGTTACGAGTCCGCAGAGACCCAGTACTTC. As protein: CASSYESAETQYF. The rearrangement uses TRBV6-5 and TRBJ2-5; unclear D gene. The germline CDR1 and CDR2 sequences are MNHEY and SVGAGI. This CDR3 is built from 13 residues. V was clipped by 2 bases and J by 4 bases, with 8 bases between them.

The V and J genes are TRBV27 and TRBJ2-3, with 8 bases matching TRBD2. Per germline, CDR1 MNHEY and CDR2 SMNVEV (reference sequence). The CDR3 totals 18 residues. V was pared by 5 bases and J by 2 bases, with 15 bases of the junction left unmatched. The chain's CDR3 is CASSRSGTRDPFTDTQYF. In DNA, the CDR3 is TGTGCCAGCAGTCGCTCGGGGACTAGAGACCCTTTCACAGATACGCAGTATTTT.

The CDR3 bases are TGCGCCAGCAGCCAAGATATAAGGCTAGCGGGGGGGCCTCGGTCTTACGAGCAGTACTTC. Translating it yields CASSQDIRLAGGPRSYEQYF. The chain recombines TRBV4-3 with TRBJ2-7, with TRBD2 matching over 12 bases. The V gene end was trimmed by 0 bases and the J gene end by 4 bases; junction bases not matched to a gene: 16. Germline V gene data show CDR1 as LGHNA and CDR2 as YSLEER. The CDR3 covers 20 residues.